These 4 T cell receptor beta chains originate from one sample sequenced in a study of CD8+ T cells in alopecia areata. cDNA prepared by RNA extraction and subsequent reverse transcription served as the template for sequencing. The assay was immunoSEQ multiplex PCR, and TCRdb's table has in-frame clones only and misses some. The sample has over 250,000 clones; 45% to 70% are singletons. As for treatment: oral pan-JAK inhibitor, 5-10 mg twice daily. Material: CD4+ T cells sorted from blood, obtained around week 54, from a patient treated with tofacitinib. The receptors come from a human donor with alopecia areata.

Only a few counts were recorded for this clone. The sample contains more than one DNA sequence encoding this CDR3. The chain combines TRBV4-1 with TRBJ2-1, with 7 bases fitting TRBD1. The germline gives CDR1 MGHRA, CDR2 YSYEKL. This CDR3 contains 15 residues. Trimming removed 1 base from V and 2 bases from J; junction bases left unmatched: 2. CDR3 in amino acids: CASSQGGTAYNEQFF. The DNA for the CDR3 is TGCGCCAGCAGCCAAGGAGGGACAGCCTACAATGAGCAGTTCTTC.

V gene TRBV30 combines with J gene TRBJ1-5; D gene ambiguous. Germline CDR1 reads GTSNPN; CDR2 reads SVGIG (reference sequence). This CDR3 is built from 13 residues. Trimming took off 5 bases at V and 2 bases at J, with 10 bases between the two ends. This CDR3 reads CAWGQWGNQPQHF. CDR3 sequence (DNA): TGTGCCTGGGGCCAATGGGGCAATCAGCCCCAGCATTTT.

On this clone itself: Other DNA sequences in the sample encode the same CDR3. The chain has TRBV29-1 and TRBJ1-2; D call uncertain. V shed 4 bases and J shed 0 bases, with 6 bases lying between them. CDR1 and CDR2 (germline): SQVTM, ANQGSEA. The CDR3 length is 12 residues. CDR3 nucleotide sequence: TGCAGCGTTGGAACAGCTAACTATGGCTACACCTTC. Protein: CSVGTANYGYTF.

The chain is built from TRBV5-4 and TRBJ1-6, with D possibly matching TRBD1 (5 bases). With 5 bases removed from V and 6 bases from J, the gap between germline ends came to 9 bases. This CDR3 comprises 13 residues. Germline loops: CDR1 SGHNT, CDR2 YYREEE (reference sequence). CDR3 DNA sequence: TGTGCCAGCAGATGGGACCGTAATTCACCCCTCCACTTT. Translated: CASRWDRNSPLHF. The whole variable domain, remainder taken from reference TRBV5-4 and TRBJ1-6, is ETGVTQSPTHLIKTRGQQVTLRCSSQSGHNTVSWYQQALGQGPQFIFQYYREEENGRGNFPPRFSGLQFPNYSSELNVNALELDDSALYLCASRWDRNSPLHFGNGTRLTVT.